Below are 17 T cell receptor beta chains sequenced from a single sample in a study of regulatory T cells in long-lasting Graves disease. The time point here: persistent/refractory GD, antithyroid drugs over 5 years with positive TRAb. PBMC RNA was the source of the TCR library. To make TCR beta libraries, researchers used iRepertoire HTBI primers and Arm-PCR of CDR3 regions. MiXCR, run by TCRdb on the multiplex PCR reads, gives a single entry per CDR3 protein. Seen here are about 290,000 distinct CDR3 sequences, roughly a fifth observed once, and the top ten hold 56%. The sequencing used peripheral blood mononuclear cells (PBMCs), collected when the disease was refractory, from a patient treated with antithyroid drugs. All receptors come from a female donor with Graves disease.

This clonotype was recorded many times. Written as DNA, the CDR3 is TGTGCCTGGACGGGGGACAGCAATGGCTACACCTTC. Its protein is CAWTGDSNGYTF. This chain uses TRBV30 with TRBJ1-2; TRBD1 aligns across 7 bases. The CDR3 loop spans 12 amino acids. J gave up 6 bases and V 4 bases, and 5 bases lay outside the gene matches. Germline CDR1 is GTSNPN and CDR2 is SVGIG (reference sequence).

In DNA, the CDR3 is TGTGCCAGCAGCATACTAGCGGGAGCCAATGAGCAGTTCTTC. It yields the protein CASSILAGANEQFF. This sequence joins TRBV7-6 and TRBJ2-1, with 11 nucleotides matching TRBD2. In germline, CDR1 is SGHVS, CDR2 FNYEAQ. The V and J ends lost 5 bases and 6 bases, in that order; junction bases with no gene match: 3. This CDR3 is 14 amino acids long.

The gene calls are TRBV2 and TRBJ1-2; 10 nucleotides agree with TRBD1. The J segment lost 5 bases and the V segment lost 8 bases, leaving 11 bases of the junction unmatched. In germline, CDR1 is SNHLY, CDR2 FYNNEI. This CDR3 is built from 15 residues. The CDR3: CASGLPGTGEYGYTF. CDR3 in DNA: TGTGCCAGCGGCCTCCCCGGGACAGGGGAATATGGCTACACCTTC.

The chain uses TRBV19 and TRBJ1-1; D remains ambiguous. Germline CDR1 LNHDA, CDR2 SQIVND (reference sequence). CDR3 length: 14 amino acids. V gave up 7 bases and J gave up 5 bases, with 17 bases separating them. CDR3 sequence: CASTQPYGVTEAFF. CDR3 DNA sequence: TGTGCCAGTACCCAACCGTATGGGGTGACTGAAGCTTTCTTT. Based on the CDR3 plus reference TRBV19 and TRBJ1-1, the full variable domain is DGGITQSPKYLFRKEGQNVTLSCEQNLNHDAMYWYRQDPGQGLRLIYYSQIVNDFQKGDIAEGYSVSREKKESFPLTVTSAQKNPTAFYLCASTQPYGVTEAFFGQGTRLTVV.

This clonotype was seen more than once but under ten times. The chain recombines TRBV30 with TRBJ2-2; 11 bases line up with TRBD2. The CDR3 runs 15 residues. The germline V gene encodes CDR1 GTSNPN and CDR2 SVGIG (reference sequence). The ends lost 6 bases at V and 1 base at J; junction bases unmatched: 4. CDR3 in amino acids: CACAGTSGNTGELFF. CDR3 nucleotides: TGTGCCTGCGCCGGGACTAGCGGGAACACCGGGGAGCTGTTTTTT.

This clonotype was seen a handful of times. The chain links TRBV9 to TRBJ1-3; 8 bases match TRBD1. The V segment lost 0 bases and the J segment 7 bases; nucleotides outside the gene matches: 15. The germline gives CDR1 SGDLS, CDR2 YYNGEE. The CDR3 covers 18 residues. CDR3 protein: CASSVGGRQGMSTNTIYF. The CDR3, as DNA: TGTGCCAGCAGCGTAGGTGGGAGACAGGGGATGTCTACGAACACCATATATTTT.

CDR3 region: CASSYTGKASDTQYF. The DNA of the CDR3 is TGTGCCAGCAGTTACACGGGAAAAGCTTCAGATACGCAGTATTTT. The chain uses TRBV6-9 and TRBJ2-3; tentatively, D is TRBD2 (5 bases). The CDR3 runs to 15 residues. V dropped 3 bases and J dropped 4 bases, with 14 bases sitting between them. Germline CDR1 and CDR2: MNHGY and SVAAGI.

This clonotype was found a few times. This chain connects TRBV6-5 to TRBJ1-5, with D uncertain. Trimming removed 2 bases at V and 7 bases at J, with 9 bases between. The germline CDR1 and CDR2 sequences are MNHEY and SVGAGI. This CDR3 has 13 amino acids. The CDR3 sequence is CASSYGNGQPQHF. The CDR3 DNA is TGTGCCAGCAGTTACGGGAATGGACAGCCCCAGCATTTT.

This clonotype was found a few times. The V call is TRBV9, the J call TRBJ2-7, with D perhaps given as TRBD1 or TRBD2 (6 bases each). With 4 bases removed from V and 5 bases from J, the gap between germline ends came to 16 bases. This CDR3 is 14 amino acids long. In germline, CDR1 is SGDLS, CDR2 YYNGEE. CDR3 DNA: TGTGCCAGCAGCCAGGGACACCCGGGAGACGAGCAGTACTTC. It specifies CASSQGHPGDEQYF.

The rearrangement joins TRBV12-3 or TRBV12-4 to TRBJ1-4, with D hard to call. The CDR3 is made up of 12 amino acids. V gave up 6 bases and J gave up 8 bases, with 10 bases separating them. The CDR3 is CASSEFGEKLFF. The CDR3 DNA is TGTGCCAGCAGCGAATTCGGCGAAAAACTGTTTTTT.

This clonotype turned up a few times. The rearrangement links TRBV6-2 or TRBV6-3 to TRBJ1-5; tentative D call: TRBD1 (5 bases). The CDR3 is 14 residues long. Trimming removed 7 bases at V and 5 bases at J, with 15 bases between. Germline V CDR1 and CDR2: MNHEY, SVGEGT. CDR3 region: CASNQQEGYQPQHF. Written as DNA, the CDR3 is TGTGCCAGCAATCAACAGGAAGGGTATCAGCCCCAGCATTTT.

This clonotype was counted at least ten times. The CDR3 region has the DNA TGTGCCAGCAGTTTAGTCGGACTAGCGGAAGAGACCCAGTACTTC. Amino acid sequence: CASSLVGLAEETQYF. J is TRBJ2-5 and V is TRBV12-3 or TRBV12-4; 10 bases agree with TRBD2. The trim removed 1 base at V and 3 bases at J, leaving 2 bases unmatched. The CDR3 has 15 residues.

DNA for the CDR3: TGTGCCAGCAGTCTCACGGGGACTAGCGGGAGGGTGGACAGGTACTTC. Translated: CASSLTGTSGRVDRYF. The chain uses TRBV28 and TRBJ2-7; 16 nucleotides line up with TRBD2. The V gene end was trimmed by 5 bases and the J gene end by 12 bases; junction bases not matched to a gene: 13. Germline V gene lookup returns CDR1 MDHEN and CDR2 SYDVKM. The CDR3 is made up of 16 amino acids.

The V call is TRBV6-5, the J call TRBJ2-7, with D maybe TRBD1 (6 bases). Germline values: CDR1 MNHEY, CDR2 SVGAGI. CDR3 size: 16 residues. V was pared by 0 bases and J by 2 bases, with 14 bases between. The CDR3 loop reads CASSYSSTDRPYEQYF. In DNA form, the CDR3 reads TGTGCCAGCAGTTACTCTTCTACGGACAGACCCTACGAGCAGTACTTC.

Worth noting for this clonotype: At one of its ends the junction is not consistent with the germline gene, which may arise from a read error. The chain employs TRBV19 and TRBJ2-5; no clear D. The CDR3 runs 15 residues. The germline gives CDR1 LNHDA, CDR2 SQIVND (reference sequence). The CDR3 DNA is TGTGCCAGTAGTATAACGGGCAGAGAAGAAGAGACCCGGTACTTC. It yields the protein CASSITGREEETRYF. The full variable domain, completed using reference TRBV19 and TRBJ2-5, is DGGITQSPKYLFRKEGQNVTLSCEQNLNHDAMYWYRQDPGQGLRLIYYSQIVNDFQKGDIAEGYSVSREKKESFPLTVTSAQKNPTAFYLCASSITGREEETRYFGPGTRLLVL.

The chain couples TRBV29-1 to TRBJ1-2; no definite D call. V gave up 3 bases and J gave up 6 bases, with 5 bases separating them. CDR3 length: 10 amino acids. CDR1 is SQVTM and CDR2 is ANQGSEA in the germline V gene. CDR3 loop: CSVDTDGYTF. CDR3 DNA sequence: TGCAGCGTTGACACGGATGGCTACACCTTC.

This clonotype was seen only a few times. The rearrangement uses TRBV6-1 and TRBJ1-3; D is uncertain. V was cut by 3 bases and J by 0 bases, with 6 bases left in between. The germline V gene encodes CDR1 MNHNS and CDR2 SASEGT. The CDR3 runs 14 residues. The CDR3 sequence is CASSDLFSGNTIYF. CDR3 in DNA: TGTGCCAGCAGTGACCTATTCTCTGGAAACACCATATATTTT.